These 7 T cell receptor beta chains were sequenced from one sample in a study of T cell changes during pregnancy in multiple sclerosis. The data were produced by immunoSEQ multiplex PCR, yet TCRdb's version contains in-frame clones alone and is incomplete. In the table there are fewer than 20,000 clones, 80% to 90% of which are singletons. The sequencing used CD8+ T cells from peripheral blood mononuclear cells, collected in the second trimester of pregnancy. The origin of the receptors is a female donor in good health, enrolled as a control in a pregnancy study.

This chain joins TRBV20-1 and TRBJ2-5; D perhaps matches TRBD2 (6 bases). The V gene's germline CDR1 is DFQATT and CDR2 SNEGSKA (reference sequence). CDR3 length equals 11 residues. V was pared by 4 bases and J by 5 bases, with 8 bases between. CDR3 region: CSATAGETQYF. The CDR3 DNA reads as TGCAGTGCTACGGCGGGGGAGACCCAGTACTTC.

The chain is built from TRBV28 and TRBJ2-7; D gene unclear. CDR1 and CDR2 from the germline V gene are MDHEN and SYDVKM. V was pared by 6 bases and J by 0 bases, with 24 bases between. The CDR3 is made up of 18 amino acids. The CDR3 sequence: CASSVADIQPSSSYEQYF. DNA of the CDR3: TGTGCCAGCAGCGTTGCCGACATACAGCCTTCGAGCTCCTACGAGCAGTACTTC.

The chain employs TRBV5-5 and TRBJ2-1, with TRBD2 matching over 10 bases. V shed 9 bases and J 3 bases; nucleotides not matched to a gene: 9. CDR3 length: 15 amino acids. Germline V gene sequence: CDR1 SGHKS, CDR2 YYEKEE (reference sequence). In DNA, the CDR3 is TGTGCCACCCAGCGGGAGGGGTTGTACTACAATGAGCAGTTCTTC. The encoded protein is CATQREGLYYNEQFF.

The genes are TRBV27 and TRBJ2-5, with D possibly matching TRBD1 (6 bases). The J call could be wrong; TRBJ2-7 is a better fit for the DNA end. This CDR3 spans 14 amino acids. Germline V lookup: CDR1 MNHEY, CDR2 SMNVEV (reference sequence). In DNA, the CDR3 is TGTGCCAGCAGTTCCAACCGGGACACTTACGAGCAGTACTTC. Its translation is CASSSNRDTYEQYF.

A single count supports this clone. The chain couples TRBV27 to TRBJ2-7; 7 bases align to TRBD1. J lost 2 bases, V lost 3 bases, and 4 bases had no gene match. CDR1 MNHEY and CDR2 SMNVEV come from the germline V gene (reference sequence). The CDR3 totals 14 residues. The CDR3 sequence is CASSFTGVPYEQYF. CDR3 coding DNA: TGTGCCAGCAGTTTTACAGGGGTCCCCTACGAGCAGTACTTC.

V and J are TRBV11-2 and TRBJ2-7; 10 bases match TRBD1. V shed 4 bases and J 4 bases; nucleotides not matched to a gene: 4. The length of the CDR3 is 14 residues. In germline, CDR1 is SGHAT, CDR2 FQNNGV. The CDR3 region has the DNA TGTGCCAGCAGCTCCGGGACAGGGGATTACGAGCAGTACTTC. Protein product: CASSSGTGDYEQYF.

The chain carries TRBV7-6 and TRBJ2-1, with 10 bases aligning to TRBD2. After removal of 5 bases from V and 9 bases from J, the junction contained 7 bases not matched to a gene. Germline V gene sequence: CDR1 SGHVS, CDR2 FNYEAQ. The CDR3 spans 14 residues. DNA of the CDR3: TGTGCCAGCAGCCCAGGACTAGCGGTCGCTGAGCAGTTCTTC. It encodes CASSPGLAVAEQFF.